This T cell receptor (beta chain) derives from a study of T cells in Graves' hyperthyroidism and ophthalmopathy. Study summary: The authors collected peripheral blood at initial diagnosis, before any treatment.

Per germline, CDR1 SGHTA and CDR2 FQGTGA. The CDR3 covers 15 residues. The ends were cut back, 1 base at V and 2 bases at J, with 10 bases in the middle. The CDR3 regions of TCR beta were amplified from RNA transcripts. The HTBI primer set drove a first-round RT-PCR of the TCR CDR3. Via MiXCR, TCRdb re-called the multiplex PCR reads, giving one row per CDR3 protein. Of some 720,000 distinct CDR3 sequences listed, 16% are singletons. This clonotype was recorded many times. The clonotype originates from a man aged 18 to 30 with Graves' hyperthyroidism. The chain couples TRBV7-3 to TRBJ2-3; perhaps TRBD1 as D (6 bases). The sample was blood. The DNA for the CDR3 is TGTGCCAGCAGCTTAAGGGGGCAGGACACAGATACGCAGTATTTT. Encoded protein: CASSLRGQDTDTQYF.